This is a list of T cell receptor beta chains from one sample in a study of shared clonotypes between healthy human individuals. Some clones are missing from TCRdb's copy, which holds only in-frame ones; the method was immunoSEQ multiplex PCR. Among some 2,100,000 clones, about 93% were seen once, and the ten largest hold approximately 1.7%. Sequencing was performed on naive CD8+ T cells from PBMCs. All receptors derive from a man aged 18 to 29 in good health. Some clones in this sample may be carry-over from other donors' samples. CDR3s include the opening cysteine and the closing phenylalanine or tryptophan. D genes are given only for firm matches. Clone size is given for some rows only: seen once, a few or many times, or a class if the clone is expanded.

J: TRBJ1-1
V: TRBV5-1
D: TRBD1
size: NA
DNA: TGCGCCAGCAGCTTGGGAGGGACAGGGTGGACTGAAGCTTTCTTT
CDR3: CASSLGGTGWTEAFF

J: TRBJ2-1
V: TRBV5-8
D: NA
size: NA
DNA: TGTGCCAGCCACGGTCTCGGAGTCTTTGGAAAGTTCTTC
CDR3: CASHGLGVFGKFF

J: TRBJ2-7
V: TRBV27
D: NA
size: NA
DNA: TGTGCCAGCAGTTTTGGGACTGCCTACGAGCAGTACTTC
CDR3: CASSFGTAYEQYF

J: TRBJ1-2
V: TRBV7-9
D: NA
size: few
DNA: TGTGCCAGCAGCTTTGGGGGGCAACTCAACTATGGCTACACCTTC
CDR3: CASSFGGQLNYGYTF

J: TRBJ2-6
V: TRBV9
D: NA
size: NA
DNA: TGTGCCAGCAGCGTAGTTGGCAGGGAGAGCTCTGGGGCCAACGTCCTGACTTTC
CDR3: CASSVVGRESSGANVLTF

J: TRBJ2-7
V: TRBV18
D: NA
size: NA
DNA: TGTGCCAGCTCACCACCTAATCAGGCACCCTACGAGCAGTACTTC
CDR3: CASSPPNQAPYEQYF

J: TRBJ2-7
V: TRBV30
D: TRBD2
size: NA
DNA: TGTGCCTGGAGTACGGGACTAGCGGGTCCTCTCTCCTACGAGCAGTACTTC
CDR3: CAWSTGLAGPLSYEQYF

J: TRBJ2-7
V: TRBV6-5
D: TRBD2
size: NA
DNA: TGTGCCAGCAGTTACTCGATTAGCGGGAAATCCTACGAGCAGTACTTC
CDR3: CASSYSISGKSYEQYF

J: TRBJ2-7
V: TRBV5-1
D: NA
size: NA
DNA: TGCGCCAGCAGCCCGGGTACAGGCACCTACGAGCAGTACTTC
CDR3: CASSPGTGTYEQYF

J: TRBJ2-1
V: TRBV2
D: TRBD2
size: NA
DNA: TGTGCCAGCAGGACTCTCTGGCGGGAGTACTACAATGAGCAGTTCTTC
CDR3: CASRTLWREYYNEQFF

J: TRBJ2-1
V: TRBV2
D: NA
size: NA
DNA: TGTGCCAGCAGTGACTTGATCAATGAGCAGTTCTTC
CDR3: CASSDLINEQFF

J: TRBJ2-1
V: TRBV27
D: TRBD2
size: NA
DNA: TGTGCCAGCAGTTTCCTAGCGGGAGGACCCTACAATGAGCAGTTCTTC
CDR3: CASSFLAGGPYNEQFF

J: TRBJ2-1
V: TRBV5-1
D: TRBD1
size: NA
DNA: TGCGCCAGCAGTTACACAGGGGGCGACTTTCGGAATGAGCAGTTCTTC
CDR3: CASSYTGGDFRNEQFF

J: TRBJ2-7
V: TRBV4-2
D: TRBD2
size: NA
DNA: TGTGCCAGCAGCCAAGAGGGGGGGCGGCGGGAGGGCATCAACGAGCAGTACTTC
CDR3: CASSQEGGRREGINEQYF

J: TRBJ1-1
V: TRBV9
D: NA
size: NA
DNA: TGTGCCAGCAGCGGGGCGGGGTCCAGGGGAGCTTTCTTT
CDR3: CASSGAGSRGAFF

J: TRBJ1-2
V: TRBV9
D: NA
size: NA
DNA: TGTGCCAGCAGTCCCGTGGGTCTATCCTATGGCTACACCTTC
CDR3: CASSPVGLSYGYTF

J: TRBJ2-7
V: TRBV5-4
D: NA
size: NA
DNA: TGTGCCAGCTCTTCGGCAGGGTACGAGCAGTACTTC
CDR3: CASSSAGYEQYF

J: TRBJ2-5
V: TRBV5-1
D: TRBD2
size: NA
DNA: TGCGCCAGCAGCTTTACGGGAGGGGTAGAGACCCAGTACTTC
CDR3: CASSFTGGVETQYF

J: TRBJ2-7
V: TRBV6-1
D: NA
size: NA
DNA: TGTGCCAGCAGTGAAATGTCCCCAGCCTACGAGCAGTACTTC
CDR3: CASSEMSPAYEQYF

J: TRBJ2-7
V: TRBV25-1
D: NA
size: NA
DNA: TGTGCCAGCAGTGAAACCCGGGCTTTGGACGAGCAGTACTTC
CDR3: CASSETRALDEQYF

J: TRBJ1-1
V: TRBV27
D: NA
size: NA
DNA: TGTGCCAGCTCAATTTCGGGGGGCAGTGGGACTGAAGCTTTCTTT
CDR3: CASSISGGSGTEAFF

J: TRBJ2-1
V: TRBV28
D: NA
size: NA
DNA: TGTGCCAGCAGTTTCCTAGTGGTGAATCACAATGAGCAGTTCTTC
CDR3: CASSFLVVNHNEQFF

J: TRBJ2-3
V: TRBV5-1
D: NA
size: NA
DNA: TGCGCCAGCAGCTTGGACAGGGTCAGCATAGATACGCAGTATTTT
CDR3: CASSLDRVSIDTQYF

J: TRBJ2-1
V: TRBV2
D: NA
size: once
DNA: TGTGCCAGCAGTGAAAGGTCGGGCAGATACAATGAGCAGTTCTTC
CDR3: CASSERSGRYNEQFF

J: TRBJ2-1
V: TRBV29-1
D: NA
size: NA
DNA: TGCAGCGTTGAAAGTTTTGGGATAGAAGAGCAGTTCTTC
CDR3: CSVESFGIEEQFF

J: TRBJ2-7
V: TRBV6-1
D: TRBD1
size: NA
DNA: TGTGCCAGCAGGCTCGGGACAGCGCTTCCCTACGAGCAGTACTTC
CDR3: CASRLGTALPYEQYF

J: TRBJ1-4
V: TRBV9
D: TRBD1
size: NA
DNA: TGTGCCAGCAGCGGAGGGACAGTCCTAAATGAAAAACTGTTTTTT
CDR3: CASSGGTVLNEKLFF

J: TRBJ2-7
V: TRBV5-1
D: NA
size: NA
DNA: TGCGCCAGCAGCGGGGGTGGTATCGAGCAGTACTTC
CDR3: CASSGGGIEQYF

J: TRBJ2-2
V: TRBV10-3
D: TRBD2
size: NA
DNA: TGTGCCATCAGTGAGGCGGGAGAGAGCACCGGGGAGCTGTTTTTT
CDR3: CAISEAGESTGELFF

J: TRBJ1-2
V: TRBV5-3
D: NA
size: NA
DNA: TGTGCCAGAAGCTTGAACCCGAAGAAGGACTATGGCTACACCTTC
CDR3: CARSLNPKKDYGYTF

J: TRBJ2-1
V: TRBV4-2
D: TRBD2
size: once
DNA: TGTGCCAGCAGCCAGGAGGGACTAGCGAGGTACAATGAGCAGTTCTTC
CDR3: CASSQEGLARYNEQFF

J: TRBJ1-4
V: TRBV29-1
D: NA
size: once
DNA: TGCAGCGTTGTGAGGGAAGAAAAACTGTTTTTT
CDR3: CSVVREEKLFF

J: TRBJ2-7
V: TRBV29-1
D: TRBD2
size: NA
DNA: TGCAGCGTTGAAGCTAGCGGGGGTTACGAGCAGTACTTC
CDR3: CSVEASGGYEQYF

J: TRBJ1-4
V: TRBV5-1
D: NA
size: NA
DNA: TGCGCCAGCAGCTGGGAGGGGGGAGTTCGGGAAAAACTGTTTTTT
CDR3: CASSWEGGVREKLFF

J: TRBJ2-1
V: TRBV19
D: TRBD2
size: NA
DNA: TGTGCCAGTAGTATTCGGCAAGCGGGACCCTACAATGAGCAGTTCTTC
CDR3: CASSIRQAGPYNEQFF

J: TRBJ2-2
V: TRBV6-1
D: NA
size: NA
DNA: TGTGCCAGCAGGGGCAGCGCGAACACCGGGGAGCTGTTTTTT
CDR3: CASRGSANTGELFF

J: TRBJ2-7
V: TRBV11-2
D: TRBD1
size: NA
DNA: TGTGCCAGCAGCTTAGGGGCCGGACAGGGGAGCGAGCAGTACTTC
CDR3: CASSLGAGQGSEQYF

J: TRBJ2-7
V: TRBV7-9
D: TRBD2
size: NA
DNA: TGTGCCAGCAGCGCTACTCTCACTAGCGGGAGTTTCTACGAGCAGTACTTC
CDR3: CASSATLTSGSFYEQYF

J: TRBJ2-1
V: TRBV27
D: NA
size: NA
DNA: TGTGCCAGCAGCCCCAACTCAGGGGCCTACAATGAGCAGTTCTTC
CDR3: CASSPNSGAYNEQFF

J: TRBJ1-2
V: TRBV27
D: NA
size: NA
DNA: TGTGCCAGCAGTTTAGGACAGTACTATGGCTACACCTTC
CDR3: CASSLGQYYGYTF

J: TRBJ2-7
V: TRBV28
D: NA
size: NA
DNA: TGTGCCAGCAGTCCCGGAGGAGAATACGAGCAGTACTTC
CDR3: CASSPGGEYEQYF

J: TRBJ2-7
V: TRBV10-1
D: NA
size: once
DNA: TGCGCCAGCAGTGAGTACGTGGGGGGCCACGAGCAGTACTTC
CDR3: CASSEYVGGHEQYF